This TCR beta chain was identified in a study of T cell changes during pregnancy in multiple sclerosis. Losses at the gene ends were 0 bases for V and 10 bases for J; bases not matched to a gene: 6. Germline V lookup: CDR1 SGHRS, CDR2 YFSETQ. There are 15 residues in the CDR3. The method was immunoSEQ multiplex PCR; TCRdb's version includes in-frame clones alone and lacks a portion of them. The table shows more than 65,000 clones, with approximately 90% occurring only once. This sequence originates from a female donor with multiple sclerosis, enrolled in a pregnancy study. V is TRBV5-1 and J is TRBJ2-1; TRBD1 agrees at 11 bases. The specimen comprised peripheral blood, sampled in the first trimester of pregnancy. Here the CDR3 DNA reads TGCGCCAGCAGCTTGGCCGGACAGGGGGCGATGGAGCAGTTCTTC. Its translation: CASSLAGQGAMEQFF.